The present entry profiles one T cell receptor (beta chain) with its context. From germline, CDR1 is LNHDA and CDR2 SQIVND (reference sequence). V was cut by 5 bases and J by 8 bases, with 12 bases left in between. The CDR3 length is 12 residues. The sample belongs to a study of CD8+CD57+ T cells in acquired aplastic anemia. Investigators profiled TCR beta VDJ and CDR3 from genomic DNA template. MiXCR, applied by TCRdb to the reads, yields one record per CDR3 protein. The table includes about 200,000 distinct CDR3 sequences, about 60% detected once. Whoever was chosen for sequencing had shown CD8+CD57+ cell expansion by flow cytometry.

This TCR was sampled from a human donor with aplastic anemia. The chain recombines TRBV19 with TRBJ1-1; D unresolved. Sequencing was performed on sorted CD4+, CD8+, or CD8+CD57+ T cells (not recorded which) from PBMCs. The CDR3 coding sequence is TGTGCCAGTAGTGAAGACATATCGGAAGCTTTCTTT. Translation gives CASSEDISEAFF.